This entry describes one T cell receptor beta chain. The CDR3 is 14 amino acids. V was shortened by 6 bases and J by 1 base, with 13 bases between the two germline ends. Germline V CDR1 and CDR2: SGHRS, YFSETQ. PCR employed 60 Vbeta and 13 Jbeta primers. Repertoires were generated with immunoSEQ multiplex PCR, while TCRdb's copy carries only in-frame clones and drops some. The sample consists of about 100,000 clones, 70% to 75% of them appearing once. The data stem from a study of cytomegalovirus exposure and HLA in healthy donors. Sequenced: PBMCs. This clonotype was sampled from a woman between 18 and 29 years old in good health and CMV-seropositive. The rearrangement links TRBV5-1 to TRBJ2-5; D is possibly TRBD2 (5 bases). The CDR3 spells CASTLMEVQETQYF. For the CDR3, the DNA is TGCGCCAGCACCCTCATGGAGGTCCAAGAGACCCAGTACTTC.